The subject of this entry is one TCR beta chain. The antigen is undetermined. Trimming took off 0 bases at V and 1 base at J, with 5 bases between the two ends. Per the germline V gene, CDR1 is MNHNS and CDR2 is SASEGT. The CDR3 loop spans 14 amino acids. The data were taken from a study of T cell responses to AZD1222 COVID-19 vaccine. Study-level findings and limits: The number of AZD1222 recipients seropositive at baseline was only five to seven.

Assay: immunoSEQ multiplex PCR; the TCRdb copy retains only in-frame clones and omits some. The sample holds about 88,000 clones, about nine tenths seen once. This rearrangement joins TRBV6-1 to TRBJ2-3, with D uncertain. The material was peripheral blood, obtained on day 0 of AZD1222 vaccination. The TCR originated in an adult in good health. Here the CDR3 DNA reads TGTGCCAGCAGTGAAGCGGAGCGCACAGATACGCAGTATTTT. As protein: CASSEAERTDTQYF.